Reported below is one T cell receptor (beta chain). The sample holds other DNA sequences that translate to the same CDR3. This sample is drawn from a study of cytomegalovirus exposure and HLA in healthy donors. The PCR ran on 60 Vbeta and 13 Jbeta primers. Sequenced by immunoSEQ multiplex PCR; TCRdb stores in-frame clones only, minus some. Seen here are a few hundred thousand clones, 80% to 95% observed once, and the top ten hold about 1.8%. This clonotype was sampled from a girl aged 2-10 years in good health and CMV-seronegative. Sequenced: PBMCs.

The CDR3: CASSLLWTGGYEQYF. The CDR3 DNA is TGTGCCAGCAGTTTACTTTGGACGGGGGGGTACGAGCAGTACTTC. V is TRBV27 and J is TRBJ2-7; 8 nucleotides match TRBD2. CDR1 MNHEY and CDR2 SMNVEV come from the germline V gene (reference sequence). V lost 2 bases and J lost 4; bases outside the gene matches: 7. CDR3 length: 15 residues.